One and the same sample provided the 32 T cell receptor beta chains below, sequenced in a study of blood T cell repertoires in COVID-19. Here immunoSEQ multiplex PCR was the method, and the copy in TCRdb shows in-frame clones only, minus some. The sample yields 120,000 to 150,000 clones, roughly nine tenths seen once. The specimen sequenced was PBMCs or T cells enriched from blood (not recorded which). These receptors were collected from a woman in her thirties or forties who had been exposed to COVID-19.

This clone came up a few times. The rearrangement joins TRBV7-9 to TRBJ2-3, with a tentative D call TRBD2 (5 bases). Trimming removed 2 bases from V and 2 bases from J, with 8 bases in between. The CDR3 length is 14 residues. CDR1 and CDR2 (germline): SEHNR, FQNEAQ (reference sequence). The CDR3 DNA follows: TGTGCCAGCAGCTTATCGACTATCACAGATACGCAGTATTTT. It encodes CASSLSTITDTQYF. The whole variable domain, filled in from reference TRBV7-9 and TRBJ2-3, reads DTGVSQNPRHKITKRGQNVTFRCDPISEHNRLYWYRQTLGQGPEFLTYFQNEAQLEKSRLLSDRFSAERPKGSFSTLEIQRTEQGDSAMYLCASSLSTITDTQYFGPGTRLTVL.

J is TRBJ1-5 and V is TRBV19; D unclear. Between the trimmed V and J ends, which lost 3 bases and 2 bases, there was a span of 11 bases. Germline-derived CDR1 and CDR2 are LNHDA and SQIVND (reference sequence). CDR3 length: 15 amino acids. CDR3: CASSMLVGGNQPQHF. The CDR3, as DNA: TGTGCCAGTAGTATGTTGGTAGGAGGCAATCAGCCCCAGCATTTT.

The genes are TRBV5-1 and TRBJ1-4, with D maybe TRBD1 (5 bases). Looked up from germline, CDR1 is SGHRS and CDR2 is YFSETQ. Trimming stripped 0 bases from V and 7 bases from J, with 13 bases between. The CDR3 runs 15 residues. CDR3 sequence (DNA): TGCGCCAGCAGCTTGGGGGGCCGTGTGGGTGAAAAACTGTTTTTT. Translating gives CASSLGGRVGEKLFF.

V gene TRBV5-4 combines with J gene TRBJ2-7; D unresolved. CDR3 length: 11 residues. With 1 base removed from V and 7 bases from J, the gap between germline ends came to 6 bases. Germline lookup yields CDR1 SGHNT and CDR2 YYREEE (reference sequence). The CDR3 region has the DNA TGTGCCAGCAGCTTGTTAGAGGAGCAGTACTTC. Translation: CASSLLEEQYF. Full variable domain (missing parts from reference TRBV5-4 and TRBJ2-7): ETGVTQSPTHLIKTRGQQVTLRCSSQSGHNTVSWYQQALGQGPQFIFQYYREEENGRGNFPPRFSGLQFPNYSSELNVNALELDDSALYLCASSLLEEQYFGPGTRLTVT.

V and J are TRBV7-9 and TRBJ2-7; 9 positions match TRBD1. The trim removed 1 base at V and 3 bases at J, leaving 4 bases unmatched. The CDR3 extends over 15 amino acids. Germline loops: CDR1 SEHNR, CDR2 FQNEAQ (reference sequence). CDR3 protein: CASSLGPGQGYEQYF. As DNA, the CDR3 is TGTGCCAGCAGCTTAGGACCGGGACAGGGCTACGAGCAGTACTTC.

The V call is TRBV19, the J call TRBJ1-1, with TRBD1 matching over 7 bases. Germline V gene lookup returns CDR1 LNHDA and CDR2 SQIVND (reference sequence). This CDR3 is 15 amino acids long. V shed 6 bases, J shed 0 bases, and the junction held 7 bases outside the gene matches. The chain's CDR3 is CASSKGQHLNTEAFF. In DNA form, the CDR3 reads TGTGCCAGTAGCAAGGGACAGCACCTGAACACTGAAGCTTTCTTT.

The rearrangement uses TRBV13 and TRBJ2-7; no reliable D call. Between the trimmed V and J ends, which lost 0 bases and 4 bases, there was a span of 4 bases. Germline CDR1 PRHDT, CDR2 FYEKMQ (reference sequence). This CDR3 has 12 amino acids. The CDR3 DNA reads as TGTGCCAGCAGCTTAGGACAGTACGAGCAGTACTTC. This encodes CASSLGQYEQYF.

This clone was counted once. The CDR3 is CASSFTGVNTEAFF. The CDR3 DNA is TGTGCCAGCAGCTTTACAGGGGTGAACACTGAAGCTTTCTTT. The chain couples TRBV5-6 to TRBJ1-1; 7 positions match TRBD1. The CDR3 covers 14 residues. V shed 2 bases, J shed 0 bases, and the junction held 1 base outside the gene matches. Germline V CDR1 and CDR2: SGHDT, YYEEEE.

The chain uses TRBV2 and TRBJ1-2, with 9 bases fitting TRBD1. From germline, CDR1 is SNHLY and CDR2 FYNNEI. V shed 2 bases and J 8 bases; nucleotides not matched to a gene: 6. The CDR3 sequence is 14 residues long. The CDR3 bases are TGTGCCAGCAGTGAATTGGGACAGGGAGGGGGCTACACCTTC. It translates to CASSELGQGGGYTF.

V gene TRBV19 combines with J gene TRBJ2-7, with a weak D call TRBD2 (6 bases). In germline, CDR1 is LNHDA, CDR2 SQIVND (reference sequence). Trimming cost V 2 bases and J 6 bases, with 17 bases left between them. The CDR3 contains 15 residues. The CDR3 is CASSIKWGGPSEQYF. CDR3 DNA sequence: TGTGCCAGTAGTATAAAGTGGGGAGGACCCTCCGAGCAGTACTTC.

The chain employs TRBV6-5 and TRBJ2-7; 9 bases map to TRBD1. CDR1 is MNHEY and CDR2 is SVGAGI in the germline V gene. V lost 7 bases and J lost 5; bases outside the gene matches: 9. CDR3 length: 14 amino acids. The CDR3 DNA reads TGTGCCAGCATTCGTGGACAGGGGACCAACGAGCAGTACTTC. Translated, it gives CASIRGQGTNEQYF.

Ten or more counts support this clone. The chain employs TRBV19 and TRBJ2-7, with TRBD2 matching over 8 bases. Germline V gives CDR1 LNHDA, CDR2 SQIVND (reference sequence). CDR3 size: 12 residues. The V gene end was trimmed by 5 bases and the J gene end by 9 bases; junction bases not matched to a gene: 6. CDR3 protein: CASSPSGSLQYF. The CDR3 DNA reads as TGTGCCAGTAGTCCCAGCGGGAGTTTGCAGTACTTC.

J is TRBJ2-3 and V is TRBV14; 9 nucleotides align to TRBD2. The germline V gene has CDR1 SGHDN and CDR2 FVKESK. V lost 0 bases, J lost 3 bases, and 7 bases stayed unmatched. This CDR3 spans 17 amino acids. The CDR3: CASSQDPAGGRTDTQYF. In DNA form, the CDR3 reads TGTGCCAGCAGCCAAGACCCAGCGGGAGGACGGACAGATACGCAGTATTTT.

The rearrangement links TRBV19 to TRBJ2-1, with D unclear. The CDR3 is 13 amino acids. Germline V lookup: CDR1 LNHDA, CDR2 SQIVND (reference sequence). The germline V and J ends were trimmed by 3 bases and 6 bases, with 9 bases remaining between them. CDR3 in DNA: TGTGCCAGTAGTATTGCGCACCCCAATGAGCAGTTCTTC. Its protein is CASSIAHPNEQFF.

The gene calls are TRBV9 and TRBJ2-3, with a possible D match to TRBD2 (6 bases). Germline CDR1 and CDR2: SGDLS and YYNGEE. The CDR3 covers 17 residues. Trimming pared 0 bases from V and 2 bases from J, leaving 16 bases between. The CDR3: CASSVGRAGHLTDTQYF. The DNA of the CDR3 is TGTGCCAGCAGCGTAGGTAGAGCGGGCCACCTCACAGATACGCAGTATTTT.

This clone has just one count. The CDR3 sequence: CASTDVRGASTGELFF. The CDR3 bases are TGTGCCAGCACTGATGTTCGGGGGGCTAGCACCGGGGAGCTGTTTTTT. This chain connects TRBV6-1 to TRBJ2-2; a weak D match, TRBD2 (7 bases). Deletions cut 7 bases from V and 4 bases from J, with 19 bases between. Germline V gene lookup returns CDR1 MNHNS and CDR2 SASEGT. This CDR3 region has 16 residues.

This clone turned up a few times. V and J are TRBV6-5 and TRBJ1-6; D remains unclear. CDR3 length: 15 amino acids. Between the trimmed V and J ends, which lost 8 bases and 0 bases, there was a span of 11 bases. CDR1 is MNHEY, CDR2 SVGAGI, per germline. The CDR3 loop reads CASGERSSYNSPLHF. The CDR3 coding sequence is TGTGCCAGCGGGGAGAGGAGCTCCTATAATTCACCCCTCCACTTT.

This clone was detected only a few times. J is TRBJ2-5 and V is TRBV5-6; 9 nucleotides line up with TRBD1. Per the germline V gene, CDR1 is SGHDT and CDR2 is YYEEEE. V lost 2 bases and J lost 0; bases outside the gene matches: 2. This CDR3 region has 15 residues. CDR3 nucleotide sequence: TGTGCCAGCAGCTTAGGGGACAGGGACCAAGAGACCCAGTACTTC. Translating it yields CASSLGDRDQETQYF.

For the CDR3, the DNA is TGTGCCAGCAGCAAAGCCCGGACAGGGGGCATCTCTAACTATGGCTACACCTTC. Residues: CASSKARTGGISNYGYTF. This chain joins TRBV21-1 and TRBJ1-2; TRBD1 is the table's D call, not checked against the DNA. TRBV21-1 is an annotated pseudogene. The CDR3 consists of 18 residues.

V gene TRBV28 combines with J gene TRBJ2-2, with 9 bases lining up with TRBD1. This CDR3 region has 15 residues. The trim removed 7 bases at V and 6 bases at J, leaving 9 bases unmatched. Germline lookup yields CDR1 MDHEN and CDR2 SYDVKM. The CDR3 bases are TGTGCCAGCACCCTGGGGACAGGGAGGTCCGGGGAGCTGTTTTTT. Translating it yields CASTLGTGRSGELFF.

The V call is TRBV5-1, the J call TRBJ2-3; the D gene is possibly TRBD1 (6 bases). The V end lost 0 bases, the J end lost 4 bases, and 6 bases lay between the germline ends. The CDR3 has 13 residues. Germline assignment: CDR1 SGHRS and CDR2 YFSETQ. CDR3 region: CASSLEGADTQYF. In nucleotides, the CDR3 is TGCGCCAGCAGCTTGGAGGGGGCAGATACGCAGTATTTT.

J is TRBJ1-2 and V is TRBV7-3; D is possibly TRBD1 (6 bases). Between the trimmed V and J ends, which lost 1 base and 8 bases, there was a span of 11 bases. CDR3 length equals 13 residues. Germline-derived CDR1 and CDR2 are SGHTA and FQGTGA. CDR3 loop: CASSLMGQGGYTF. In DNA form, the CDR3 reads TGTGCCAGCAGCTTAATGGGACAAGGAGGCTACACCTTC.

J is TRBJ2-1 and V is TRBV19, with TRBD1 matching 7 bases. CDR1 LNHDA and CDR2 SQIVND come from the germline V gene (reference sequence). Unmatched junction bases numbered 10, after V lost 7 bases and J lost 4 bases. There are 15 residues in the CDR3. CDR3: CASTPQGQVYNEQFF. CDR3 nucleotide sequence: TGTGCCAGTACCCCCCAAGGACAGGTATACAATGAGCAGTTCTTC.

This chain links TRBV7-9 with TRBJ1-2; TRBD1 agrees at 9 bases. Germline assignment: CDR1 SEHNR and CDR2 FQNEAQ (reference sequence). With V trimmed by 3 bases and J by 0 bases, 5 bases remained unmatched. The CDR3 has 16 residues. CDR3 nucleotide sequence: TGTGCCAGCAGCTTCGCGACAGGGGGTACTAACTATGGCTACACCTTC. This sequence encodes CASSFATGGTNYGYTF.

The chain carries TRBV5-1 and TRBJ1-6; TRBD1 matches 12 bases. Germline loops: CDR1 SGHRS, CDR2 YFSETQ. Unmatched junction bases numbered 15, after V lost 4 bases and J lost 10 bases. The CDR3 runs 18 residues. The CDR3 sequence: CASSRPGTGGNLASPLHF. CDR3 DNA: TGCGCCAGCAGCCGTCCCGGGACAGGGGGCAATCTCGCGTCACCCCTCCACTTT.

A few counts support this clone. The chain combines TRBV13 with TRBJ2-7; a possible D gene is TRBD2 (6 bases). The V end was cut by 1 base, the J end by 2 bases, with 9 bases between. Germline V CDR1 and CDR2: PRHDT, FYEKMQ (reference sequence). This CDR3 has 14 residues. CDR3 sequence reads: CASSLVAGPYEQYF. The CDR3 DNA follows: TGTGCCAGCAGCTTAGTTGCGGGGCCCTACGAGCAGTACTTC.

This chain connects TRBV19 to TRBJ2-1, with a tentative D call TRBD2 (6 bases). V shed 6 bases and J shed 5 bases, with 17 bases lying between them. CDR1 is LNHDA, CDR2 SQIVND, per germline (reference sequence). The CDR3 runs to 15 residues. Here the CDR3 reads CASRRGGTRHNEQFF. CDR3 bases: TGTGCCAGTAGGCGGGGCGGGACCCGCCACAATGAGCAGTTCTTC.

This chain links TRBV29-1 with TRBJ1-2, with 10 bases aligning to TRBD1. CDR1 and CDR2 (germline): SQVTM, ANQGSEA. The ends lost 6 bases at V and 4 bases at J; junction bases unmatched: 8. The CDR3 extends over 14 amino acids. CDR3 sequence: CSVAGTGEIYGYTF. In DNA, the CDR3 is TGCAGCGTCGCCGGGACAGGGGAAATCTATGGCTACACCTTC.

The genes are TRBV5-1 and TRBJ2-3; weak D call: TRBD2 (5 bases). Trimming removed 0 bases from V and 8 bases from J, with 10 bases in between. Germline lookup yields CDR1 SGHRS and CDR2 YFSETQ. The CDR3 sequence is 13 residues long. The CDR3 is CASSLGGIVTQYF. Here the CDR3 DNA reads TGCGCCAGCAGCTTGGGAGGGATTGTTACGCAGTATTTT.

The chain recombines TRBV7-3 with TRBJ2-7, with TRBD2 identical over 12 bases. Losses at the gene ends were 1 base for V and 1 base for J; bases not matched to a gene: 5. Per germline, CDR1 SGHTA and CDR2 FQGTGA. This CDR3 comprises 17 residues. The CDR3 protein is CASSLRTSGEGSYEQYF. CDR3 in DNA: TGTGCCAGCAGCTTAAGGACTAGCGGGGAGGGATCCTACGAGCAGTACTTC.

The V call is TRBV24-1, the J call TRBJ2-7; 14 nucleotides line up with TRBD2. CDR3 length: 14 residues. Looked up from germline, CDR1 is KGHDR and CDR2 is SFDVKD. The V and J ends lost 7 bases and 5 bases, in that order; junction bases with no gene match: 3. DNA of the CDR3: TGTGCCACCAGCGCGGGACTAGCGGGAGACGAGCAGTACTTC. Its protein is CATSAGLAGDEQYF.

The V call is TRBV5-1, the J call TRBJ2-5, with D uncertain. The germline gives CDR1 SGHRS, CDR2 YFSETQ. The CDR3 loop spans 15 amino acids. V lost 0 bases and J lost 0, with 9 bases in between. The CDR3 is CASSLVQVYQETQYF. Written as DNA, the CDR3 is TGCGCCAGCAGCTTGGTCCAGGTATACCAAGAGACCCAGTACTTC.